Listed here are 9 T cell receptor beta chains from one sample, sequenced in a study of cytomegalovirus exposure and HLA in healthy donors. PCR primers comprised 60 Vbeta and 13 Jbeta primers. The repertoire was sequenced with immunoSEQ multiplex PCR; TCRdb's copy has only in-frame clones and lacks some. The sample shows 100,000 or so clones, under 85% of them seen only once. Sequencing was carried out using PBMCs. The receptors were sampled from a woman in her forties in good health and CMV-seronegative.

The V and J genes are TRBV30 and TRBJ1-1, with D unclear. This CDR3 is built from 13 residues. Germline CDR1 GTSNPN, CDR2 SVGIG (reference sequence). With 4 bases removed from V and 0 bases from J, the gap between germline ends came to 9 bases. For the CDR3, the DNA is TGTGCCTGGATTAGTAATTTGAACACTGAAGCTTTCTTT. The encoded protein is CAWISNLNTEAFF. Supplemented by reference TRBV30 and TRBJ1-1, the full variable domain reads SQTIHQWPATLVQPVGSPLSLECTVEGTSNPNLYWYRQAAGRGLQLLFYSVGIGQISSEVPQNLSASRPQDRQFILSSKKLLLSDSGFYLCAWISNLNTEAFFGQGTRLTVV.

The CDR3 nucleotides are TGTGCCAGCTCACCTCCCCTAGTAGATACGCAGTATTTT. Translating gives CASSPPLVDTQYF. The chain recombines TRBV18 with TRBJ2-3, with unresolved D. From germline, CDR1 is KGHSH and CDR2 LQKENI. This CDR3 is 13 amino acids long. V gave up 3 bases and J gave up 5 bases, with 9 bases separating them.

The chain recombines TRBV5-1 with TRBJ2-7, with 8 bases identical to TRBD1. V shed 0 bases, J shed 4 bases, and the junction held 6 bases outside the gene matches. Germline assignment: CDR1 SGHRS and CDR2 YFSETQ. This CDR3 has 15 residues. As DNA, the CDR3 is TGCGCCAGCAGCTTGGCCCCGGGACAGGCATACGAGCAGTACTTC. Amino acids: CASSLAPGQAYEQYF.

The chain links TRBV10-3 to TRBJ1-5; D remains ambiguous. The CDR3 has 12 amino acids. V lost 2 bases to trimming and J lost 4 bases, with 3 bases between them. Germline values: CDR1 ENHRY, CDR2 SYGVKD. The DNA for the CDR3 is TGTGCCATCAGTGAGCAGAATCAGCCCCAGCATTTT. This translates into CAISEQNQPQHF.

This clone was detected a few times. This chain joins TRBV6-4 and TRBJ1-3, with D possibly being TRBD1 (6 bases). The CDR3 extends over 15 amino acids. V lost 4 bases to trimming and J lost 2 bases, with 12 bases between them. Germline V lookup: CDR1 MRHNA, CDR2 SNTAGT. The CDR3 protein is CASSGRGKTGNTIYF. For the CDR3, the DNA is TGTGCCAGCAGTGGCAGGGGAAAGACTGGAAACACCATATATTTT.

V gene TRBV28 combines with J gene TRBJ1-1, with D possibly being TRBD1 (5 bases). Trimming removed 1 base from V and 11 bases from J, with 23 bases in between. The germline gives CDR1 MDHEN, CDR2 SYDVKM. This CDR3 is 16 amino acids long. This chain's CDR3 is CASSLLLVGQGARAFF. CDR3 in DNA: TGTGCCAGCAGTTTATTACTCGTCGGGCAGGGCGCTCGGGCTTTCTTT.

Written as DNA, the CDR3 is TGTGCCAGCAGCTTAGCGCCAGGGACACTCTACGAGCAGTACTTC. This codes for CASSLAPGTLYEQYF. V and J are TRBV7-2 and TRBJ2-7, with D tentatively TRBD1 (6 bases). The CDR3 totals 15 residues. V lost 0 bases to trimming and J lost 3 bases, with 12 bases between them. Germline CDR1 reads SGHTA; CDR2 reads FQGNSA.

The chain combines TRBV19 with TRBJ2-3; 8 bases map to TRBD2. This CDR3 comprises 14 residues. J was trimmed by 2 bases and V by 9 bases; bases with no gene match: 7. Germline V gene data show CDR1 as LNHDA and CDR2 as SQIVND (reference sequence). The CDR3 coding sequence is TGTGCCAGCTCACCCGGACTAGCCACAGATACGCAGTATTTT. Amino acids: CASSPGLATDTQYF.

A few counts support this clone. V usage is TRBV9 and J usage is TRBJ1-2, with 7 bases matching TRBD1. CDR3 length equals 17 residues. Germline V CDR1 and CDR2: SGDLS, YYNGEE. Trimming removed 0 bases from V and 7 bases from J; junction bases left unmatched: 15. The CDR3 DNA reads as TGTGCCAGCAGCGTAGGGAGTACTAGGGGGCTTAGGAGTGGCTACACCTTC. Translated, it gives CASSVGSTRGLRSGYTF.